One sample yielded the 23 T cell receptor beta chains listed below, sequenced in a study of blood T cell repertoires in COVID-19. TCRdb keeps only in-frame clones here, not all; method: immunoSEQ multiplex PCR. Of about 130,000 clones in the sample, about 89% were seen once. Sequenced input: peripheral blood. The receptors come from a woman aged 55-70 years with acute or convalescent COVID-19.

This clone was seen once. This chain joins TRBV10-1 and TRBJ2-5; D gene ambiguous. Deletions cut 10 bases from V and 9 bases from J, with 6 bases between. CDR3 length equals 8 residues. From germline, CDR1 is WNHNN and CDR2 SYGVQD (reference sequence). The CDR3: CATPAQYF. The CDR3 bases are TGCGCCACCCCGGCCCAGTACTTC.

The genes are TRBV7-6 and TRBJ2-5; 12 positions agree with TRBD2. The CDR3 consists of 16 residues. Unmatched junction bases numbered 8, after V lost 5 bases and J lost 4 bases. Germline-derived CDR1 and CDR2 are SGHVS and FNYEAQ. CDR3 coding DNA: TGTGCCAGCAGCCCCTCTAGCGGGAGGGAGGGAGAGACCCAGTACTTC. It is translated as CASSPSSGREGETQYF.

V gene TRBV19 combines with J gene TRBJ1-1, with a tentative D call TRBD1 (6 bases). V was clipped by 9 bases and J by 0 bases, with 20 bases between them. CDR1 is LNHDA and CDR2 is SQIVND in the germline V gene (reference sequence). This CDR3 has 16 amino acids. CDR3 loop: CASSRLQGRMNTEAFF. Written as DNA, the CDR3 is TGTGCCAGCAGTCGATTACAGGGTCGCATGAACACTGAAGCTTTCTTT. Full variable domain (remainder filled in from reference TRBV19 and TRBJ1-1): DGGITQSPKYLFRKEGQNVTLSCEQNLNHDAMYWYRQDPGQGLRLIYYSQIVNDFQKGDIAEGYSVSREKKESFPLTVTSAQKNPTAFYLCASSRLQGRMNTEAFFGQGTRLTVV.

This clone was picked up one time. J is TRBJ2-2 and V is TRBV19; 8 nucleotides line up with TRBD1. The CDR3 contains 15 residues. Trimming cost V 6 bases and J 4 bases; bases outside gene matches: 7. Germline CDR1 reads LNHDA; CDR2 reads SQIVND (reference sequence). DNA for the CDR3: TGTGCCAGTAGGGGAGGACAGGGTCCCACCGGGGAGCTGTTTTTT. Translation gives CASRGGQGPTGELFF. Filled out from reference TRBV19 and TRBJ2-2, the complete variable domain reads DGGITQSPKYLFRKEGQNVTLSCEQNLNHDAMYWYRQDPGQGLRLIYYSQIVNDFQKGDIAEGYSVSREKKESFPLTVTSAQKNPTAFYLCASRGGQGPTGELFFGEGSRLTVL.

The chain employs TRBV19 and TRBJ1-4; possibly TRBD1 for D (5 bases). Deletions cut 8 bases from V and 2 bases from J, with 9 bases between. Germline CDR1 reads LNHDA; CDR2 reads SQIVND (reference sequence). The CDR3 runs to 13 residues. The CDR3, as DNA: TGTGCCAGTTCACAGGTTACTAATGAAAAACTGTTTTTT. Translated: CASSQVTNEKLFF.

This clone has a handful of counts. This chain uses TRBV6-5 with TRBJ2-3; a possible D gene is TRBD1 (6 bases). Germline loops: CDR1 MNHEY, CDR2 SVGAGI. The CDR3 runs 15 residues. V was shortened by 6 bases and J by 0 bases, with 13 bases between the two germline ends. CDR3 sequence reads: CASSRGQTSTDTQYF. The DNA of the CDR3 is TGTGCCAGCAGCCGGGGACAAACTAGCACAGATACGCAGTATTTT.

The V gene is TRBV6-6, the J gene TRBJ2-5; D gene ambiguous. V shed 6 bases and J shed 3 bases, with 20 bases lying between them. This CDR3 spans 16 amino acids. Looked up from germline, CDR1 is MNHNY and CDR2 is SVGAGI (reference sequence). The CDR3 sequence: CASRGRQAGLKETQYF. The CDR3 DNA sequence: TGTGCCAGCAGGGGCCGCCAGGCAGGTTTAAAAGAGACCCAGTACTTC.

The chain uses TRBV9 and TRBJ2-3; D uncertain. V dropped 0 bases and J dropped 0 bases, with 8 bases sitting between them. The CDR3 is 15 residues long. The germline CDR1 and CDR2 sequences are SGDLS and YYNGEE. The CDR3 sequence is CASSVGGPSTDTQYF. CDR3 DNA: TGTGCCAGCAGCGTAGGTGGGCCTAGCACAGATACGCAGTATTTT.

The gene calls are TRBV27 and TRBJ1-1; 8 bases align to TRBD1. The CDR3 is made up of 14 amino acids. From germline, CDR1 is MNHEY and CDR2 SMNVEV (reference sequence). The J segment lost 0 bases and the V segment lost 7 bases, leaving 4 bases of the junction unmatched. The chain's CDR3 is CASNQGALNTEAFF. In nucleotides, the CDR3 is TGTGCCAGCAACCAGGGGGCCCTGAACACTGAAGCTTTCTTT.

This clone has only one observation. V usage is TRBV2 and J usage is TRBJ1-5, with TRBD1 as a possible D gene (5 bases). The CDR3 is made up of 14 amino acids. Per the germline V gene, CDR1 is SNHLY and CDR2 is FYNNEI. The V and J ends lost 8 bases and 8 bases respectively, with 19 bases between them. The CDR3, as DNA: TGTGCCAGCGGCCCCCGGACTGGGGGGAAGCCCCAGCATTTT. It translates to CASGPRTGGKPQHF. Full variable domain (remainder filled in from reference TRBV2 and TRBJ1-5): EPEVTQTPSHQVTQMGQEVILRCVPISNHLYFYWYRQILGQKVEFLVSFYNNEISEKSEIFDDQFSVERPDGSNFTLKIRSTKLEDSAMYFCASGPRTGGKPQHFGDGTRLSIL.

The V gene is TRBV30, the J gene TRBJ2-5; TRBD2 aligns across 10 bases. The germline gives CDR1 GTSNPN, CDR2 SVGIG (reference sequence). V was clipped by 3 bases and J by 4 bases; unmatched bases: 5. This CDR3 contains 14 residues. In nucleotides, the CDR3 is TGTGCCTGGAGCGGGAGCGGGAGGGGAGAGACCCAGTACTTC. Its protein product is CAWSGSGRGETQYF.

The V call is TRBV7-2, the J call TRBJ2-1; D gene ambiguous. Trimming left V 1 base short and J 10 bases short, with 8 bases between. This CDR3 has 12 amino acids. Germline V gives CDR1 SGHTA, CDR2 FQGNSA. Here the CDR3 reads CASSLVRLEQFF. CDR3 nucleotide sequence: TGTGCCAGCAGCTTAGTGCGATTAGAGCAGTTCTTC.

This chain uses TRBV19 with TRBJ1-1; possibly TRBD1 for D (5 bases). The ends were cut back, 6 bases at V and 4 bases at J, with 15 bases in the middle. Germline CDR1 and CDR2: LNHDA and SQIVND (reference sequence). CDR3 length: 14 amino acids. The CDR3 loop reads CASRDSRGGTEAFF. CDR3 coding DNA: TGTGCCAGTAGAGACAGCAGAGGTGGCACTGAAGCTTTCTTT.

The CDR3 here is CASSFRDRTEAFF. As DNA, the CDR3 is TGTGCCAGCAGTTTCCGGGACAGGACTGAAGCTTTCTTT. V is TRBV28 and J is TRBJ1-1, with 8 bases fitting TRBD1. V lost 3 bases, J lost 5 bases, and 2 bases stayed unmatched. The CDR3 covers 13 residues. Germline V gene lookup returns CDR1 MDHEN and CDR2 SYDVKM.

The chain joins TRBV5-1 to TRBJ2-2; 7 bases match TRBD1. CDR1 is SGHRS and CDR2 is YFSETQ in the germline V gene. The CDR3 totals 15 residues. With 3 bases clipped from V and 5 bases from J, the junction kept 7 bases outside the gene matches. In DNA form, the CDR3 reads TGCGCCAGCAGCTCGGGACAGCTGCCGACCGGGGAGCTGTTTTTT. Amino acids: CASSSGQLPTGELFF.

This rearrangement joins TRBV28 to TRBJ2-1; 12 bases agree with TRBD2. Trimming cost V 7 bases and J 7 bases; bases outside gene matches: 5. The germline gives CDR1 MDHEN, CDR2 SYDVKM. The CDR3 extends over 14 amino acids. The DNA of the CDR3 is TGTGCCAGCACGGCTAGCGGGAGGGGTAATGAGCAGTTCTTC. This translates into CASTASGRGNEQFF.

V and J are TRBV15 and TRBJ2-4; D might be TRBD1 (5 bases). V lost 5 bases and J 9 bases, leaving 23 bases between the germline ends. CDR1 is LNHNV and CDR2 is YYDKDF in the germline V gene (reference sequence). The CDR3 is 16 residues long. The CDR3 protein is CATSPGWGGEESIQYF. The CDR3 DNA reads as TGTGCCACCAGCCCAGGGTGGGGCGGTGAGGAGAGCATTCAGTACTTC.

CDR3 in DNA: TGTGCCAGCAGTTTTCCAGGGGGTCGAGCTTTCTTT. Translated, it gives CASSFPGGRAFF. The chain has TRBV27 and TRBJ1-1, with 7 bases matching TRBD1. The V segment lost 3 bases and the J segment 10 bases; nucleotides outside the gene matches: 5. The CDR3 has 12 residues. The V gene's germline CDR1 is MNHEY and CDR2 SMNVEV (reference sequence).

The chain couples TRBV19 to TRBJ1-6; D is possibly TRBD1 (6 bases). CDR3 length: 14 amino acids. The germline V gene encodes CDR1 LNHDA and CDR2 SQIVND (reference sequence). V lost 7 bases and J 2 bases, leaving 9 bases between the germline ends. The CDR3 DNA is TGTGCCAGTAAAACAGGGACCTATAATTCACCCCTCCACTTT. Amino acids: CASKTGTYNSPLHF.

The rearrangement links TRBV27 to TRBJ2-1, with D possibly matching TRBD1 (5 bases). The CDR3 is 14 amino acids. The V end was cut by 3 bases, the J end by 4 bases, with 10 bases between. Germline loops: CDR1 MNHEY, CDR2 SMNVEV (reference sequence). CDR3 sequence: CASSFARDYNEQFF. In DNA, the CDR3 is TGTGCCAGCAGTTTCGCCAGGGATTACAATGAGCAGTTCTTC.

V gene TRBV4-1 combines with J gene TRBJ1-6; 9 nucleotides line up with TRBD1. Germline lookup yields CDR1 MGHRA and CDR2 YSYEKL. The CDR3 is 18 amino acids. Trimming took 0 bases from V and 13 from J; bases not matched to a gene: 16. As DNA, the CDR3 is TGCGCCAGCAGCCAAGATCGGGGGTACAGGGGGCACTGGGATCCCCTCCACTTT. This codes for CASSQDRGYRGHWDPLHF.

V gene TRBV19 combines with J gene TRBJ1-5; the match to TRBD1 covers 7 bases. J gave up 4 bases and V 2 bases, and 8 bases lay outside the gene matches. This CDR3 region has 16 residues. Germline-derived CDR1 and CDR2 are LNHDA and SQIVND (reference sequence). The CDR3 sequence is CASSIYPDRVNQPQHF. CDR3 coding DNA: TGTGCCAGTAGTATATACCCTGACAGGGTGAATCAGCCCCAGCATTTT.

The CDR3 reads CASSQEGEASNQPQHF. As DNA, the CDR3 is TGTGCCAGCAGCCAAGAGGGGGAGGCTAGCAATCAGCCCCAGCATTTT. The chain combines TRBV4-2 with TRBJ1-5; D is perhaps TRBD1 (5 bases). CDR3 length equals 16 residues. Trimming took off 0 bases at V and 0 bases at J, with 9 bases between the two ends. Germline CDR1 is LGHNA and CDR2 is YNFKEQ.